A single T cell receptor beta chain is shown here with its context. Its antigen is undetermined. Assay: immunoSEQ multiplex PCR; the TCRdb copy retains only in-frame clones and omits some. The profile shows 45,000 to 65,000 clones, approximately 75% of them singletons. The data are from a study of OX40 agonist ivuxolimab in advanced cancers. Overall study context: Patients with hepatocellular carcinoma, melanoma, renal cell or head and neck cancer made up the dose-escalation patients. Points from the study as a whole: CD4+ T cells averaged fewer expanded clones than CD8+ T cells. CD4+ and CD8+ T cells in blood underwent clonal expansion by week 6 at 0.1 to 3.0 mg/kg.

From germline, CDR1 is MNHEY and CDR2 SMNVEV (reference sequence). V gave up 6 bases and J gave up 9 bases; unmatched junction bases: 11. The CDR3 extends over 15 amino acids. The material sequenced was CD4+ or CD8+ T cells sorted from blood, taken in a trial of the OX40 agonist ivuxolimab. The TCR originated in an adult with an advanced solid tumor such as melanoma, head and neck, liver or kidney cancer. The chain employs TRBV27 and TRBJ1-6, with 7 positions matching TRBD1. DNA of the CDR3: TGTGCCAGCAGCTCCCCGGGCAGGGGGACTTCACCCCTCCACTTT. Amino acid sequence: CASSSPGRGTSPLHF.